The 2 T cell receptor beta chains in this list originate from one sample, sequenced in a study of neoadjuvant anti-PD-1 for oral cavity cancer. Sequenced by immunoSEQ multiplex PCR; TCRdb stores in-frame clones only, minus some. The sample lists around 60,000 clones, roughly three quarters seen once, with 2.6% in the top ten. The specimen was PBMCs, collected before nivolumab (anti-PD-1) treatment. These TCRs come from a person between 35 and 79 years old with oral cavity squamous cell carcinoma.

The chain links TRBV6-1 to TRBJ2-7; TRBD1 aligns across 9 bases. The V gene's germline CDR1 is MNHNS and CDR2 SASEGT. The CDR3 consists of 13 residues. J lost 6 bases, V lost 8 bases, and 8 bases had no gene match. The CDR3 DNA follows: TGTGCCAGCGGCCGGGACAGGGCTTTCGAGCAGTACTTC. Its protein is CASGRDRAFEQYF.

This clone is classed as medium-sized. The V gene is TRBV10-3, the J gene TRBJ2-7; D uncertain. Trimming removed 6 bases from V and 5 bases from J, with 17 bases in between. Germline V lookup: CDR1 ENHRY, CDR2 SYGVKD. This CDR3 comprises 14 residues. CDR3 loop: CAIREAVGSHEQYF. The CDR3 nucleotides are TGTGCCATCAGAGAAGCTGTAGGTAGCCACGAGCAGTACTTC.